The rows below give T cell receptor beta chains drawn from one sample of a study of shared clonotypes between healthy human individuals. The table came from immunoSEQ multiplex PCR; TCRdb's copy has only in-frame clones and leaves some out. The data hold millions of clones, with 85% to 95% observed a single time. The sequencing sample was made of naive CD4+ T cells sorted from blood. The source of these receptors is a young man in good health. Each CDR3 is given with its conserved first and last residue. The D gene is left open where the match is weak. Clone size appears in some rows only: once, few, many, or a class for an expanded clone.

TRBD2	NA	TRBJ2-1	TRBV10-3	CAISDTSGYSYNEQFF	TGTGCCATCAGTGACACTAGCGGTTACTCCTACAATGAGCAGTTCTTC
TRBD1	NA	TRBJ1-2	TRBV2	CASVHPGGLEHGYTF	TGTGCCAGCGTTCATCCAGGGGGCTTAGAACATGGCTACACCTTC
NA	NA	TRBJ1-5	TRBV19	CASQVGPFLSAQHF	TGTGCCAGCCAGGTGGGCCCTTTTCTTTCGGCCCAGCATTTT
TRBD2	NA	TRBJ2-4	TRBV18	CASSPWSLAEENIQYF	TGTGCCAGCTCACCGTGGTCACTAGCGGAGGAAAACATTCAGTACTTC
TRBD1	NA	TRBJ1-3	TRBV28	CASTLQGAGNTIYF	TGTGCCAGCACCTTACAGGGGGCTGGAAACACCATATATTTT
NA	NA	TRBJ1-1	TRBV10-2	CASLDSLSEAFF	TGCGCCAGCCTGGACAGTTTATCTGAAGCTTTCTTT
NA	NA	TRBJ2-5	TRBV5-1	CASSLGLGRETQYF	TGCGCCAGCAGCTTGGGTTTGGGGAGGGAGACCCAGTACTTC
TRBD1	NA	TRBJ2-2	TRBV18	CASLGQDNTGELFF	TGTGCCAGCCTCGGACAGGACAACACCGGGGAGCTGTTTTTT
TRBD1	NA	TRBJ2-5	TRBV19	CASSPNKPGQQETQYF	TGTGCCAGTAGTCCCAATAAGCCGGGACAGCAAGAGACCCAGTACTTC
NA	NA	TRBJ1-2	TRBV2	CASSDFTSSYGYTF	TGTGCCAGCAGTGATTTCACTTCCTCCTATGGCTACACCTTC
NA	few	TRBJ1-1	TRBV18	CASSATGNTEAFF	TGTGCCAGCTCGGCGACTGGGAACACTGAAGCTTTCTTT
NA	NA	TRBJ2-7	TRBV30	CAWKQDSYEQYF	TGTGCCTGGAAACAGGACTCCTACGAGCAGTACTTC
NA	NA	TRBJ2-1	TRBV6-5	CASSYSTGVNEQFF	TGTGCCAGCAGTTACTCTACGGGGGTTAATGAGCAGTTCTTC
NA	NA	TRBJ2-7	TRBV21-1	CASSRKLAGDPYEQYF	TGTGCCAGCAGCAGAAAACTAGCGGGAGACCCCTACGAGCAGTACTTC
NA	NA	TRBJ1-2	TRBV6-1	CASSEPGRDAYGYTF	TGTGCCAGCAGTGAACCGGGCAGGGATGCTTATGGCTACACCTTC
NA	few	TRBJ1-2	TRBV19	CASSIVNTDGYTF	TGTGCCAGTAGTATAGTTAACACGGATGGCTACACCTTC
NA	NA	TRBJ2-2	TRBV6-1	CASSEARAGELFF	TGTGCCAGCAGTGAAGCTAGGGCCGGGGAGCTGTTTTTT
NA	NA	TRBJ2-3	TRBV6-6	CASRPRVGTDTQYF	TGTGCCAGCAGACCGCGCGTCGGCACAGATACGCAGTATTTT
NA	NA	TRBJ1-6	TRBV13	CASSLRAGARDNSPLHF	TGTGCCAGCAGCTTAAGGGCAGGTGCGAGGGATAATTCACCCCTCCACTTT
TRBD2	NA	TRBJ2-3	TRBV10-3	CAISALAVTDTQYF	TGTGCCATCAGTGCCCTAGCGGTTACAGATACGCAGTATTTT
TRBD1	NA	TRBJ1-2	TRBV5-1	CASSWGQGLDYGYTF	TGCGCCAGCAGCTGGGGACAGGGGCTGGACTATGGCTACACCTTC
TRBD1	NA	TRBJ2-2	TRBV18	CASSPPQGANTGELFF	TGTGCCAGCTCACCGCCGCAGGGGGCCAACACCGGGGAGCTGTTTTTT
NA	NA	TRBJ2-5	TRBV28	CASSSVGPPKYF	TGTGCCAGCAGCTCCGTGGGCCCGCCCAAGTACTTC
TRBD1	NA	TRBJ2-7	TRBV5-1	CASSLGSTGGLYEQYF	TGCGCCAGCAGCTTGGGTTCGACAGGGGGCTTGTACGAGCAGTACTTC
TRBD2	once	TRBJ2-7	TRBV7-8	CASSKRSGLAEYEQYF	TGTGCCAGCAGCAAGCGGTCGGGACTAGCGGAATACGAGCAGTACTTC
NA	NA	TRBJ2-7	TRBV18	CASSPLSYPEQYF	TGTGCCAGCTCACCACTCAGTTACCCCGAGCAGTACTTC
NA	NA	TRBJ1-2	TRBV27	CASRGAGSYGYTF	TGTGCCAGCCGAGGTGCAGGGAGCTATGGCTACACCTTC
TRBD1	NA	TRBJ2-2	TRBV5-1	CASSLVGGTGNAGELFF	TGCGCCAGCAGCTTGGTCGGTGGGACAGGGAACGCCGGGGAGCTGTTTTTT
NA	NA	TRBJ1-5	TRBV7-2	CASSLDWGSNQPQHF	TGTGCCAGCAGCTTAGATTGGGGTAGCAATCAGCCCCAGCATTTT
TRBD2	NA	TRBJ2-3	TRBV5-6	CASSLGLSGGTDTQYF	TGTGCCAGCAGCTTGGGACTTAGCGGGGGCACAGATACGCAGTATTTT
TRBD1	NA	TRBJ1-1	TRBV19	CASSRFKTGVSDTEAFF	TGTGCCAGTAGCAGATTTAAGACAGGGGTTAGCGACACTGAAGCTTTCTTT
TRBD2	NA	TRBJ2-7	TRBV6-5	CASSPTSGAIYEQYF	TGTGCCAGCAGCCCTACTAGCGGAGCGATATACGAGCAGTACTTC
NA	NA	TRBJ1-4	TRBV6-5	CASSLQGGEKLFF	TGTGCCAGCAGCCTCCAGGGAGGTGAAAAACTGTTTTTT
NA	NA	TRBJ1-3	TRBV5-1	CASSLRQDSGNTIYF	TGCGCCAGCAGCTTGCGCCAGGACTCTGGAAACACCATATATTTT
NA	NA	TRBJ2-4	TRBV7-2	CASSLRQPQGNIQYF	TGTGCCAGCAGTTTACGACAGCCCCAGGGTAACATTCAGTACTTC
TRBD2	NA	TRBJ2-5	TRBV7-7	CASSLGSGGAETQYF	TGTGCTAGCAGCTTAGGGAGCGGGGGGGCAGAGACCCAGTACTTC
NA	NA	TRBJ2-7	TRBV7-9	CASSLDRAKQYF	TGTGCCAGCAGCTTAGACAGGGCCAAGCAGTACTTC
NA	NA	TRBJ2-7	TRBV19	CASRPDPGRGIPYEQYF	TGTGCCAGTAGACCGGACCCAGGTAGGGGAATTCCCTACGAGCAGTACTTC
NA	NA	TRBJ2-3	TRBV7-9	CASSLGQALTDTQYF	TGTGCCAGCAGCTTAGGACAGGCACTCACAGATACGCAGTATTTT
NA	NA	TRBJ1-6	TRBV6-5	CASSYLERNSPLHF	TGTGCCAGCAGTTACTTAGAGAGGAATTCACCCCTCCACTTT
NA	NA	TRBJ2-7	TRBV7-9	CASSSSDRPTYEQYF	TGTGCCAGCAGCTCGTCGGACAGACCAACCTACGAGCAGTACTTC
NA	once	TRBJ2-7	TRBV7-2	CASSSPSAGISYEQYF	TGTGCCAGCAGCTCCCCCAGCGCGGGGATATCCTACGAGCAGTACTTC
NA	NA	TRBJ1-2	TRBV6-6	CASSYHDMTYGYTF	TGTGCCAGCAGTTACCATGACATGACCTATGGCTACACCTTC
TRBD2	NA	TRBJ2-7	TRBV7-2	CASSLALAGKNEQYF	TGTGCCAGCAGCTTAGCACTAGCGGGAAAGAACGAGCAGTACTTC
NA	NA	TRBJ2-5	TRBV29-1	CSVADRARETQYF	TGCAGCGTTGCCGATCGGGCCAGAGAGACCCAGTACTTC
NA	NA	TRBJ2-3	TRBV30	CAWEGGTDTQYF	TGTGCCTGGGAGGGTGGTACAGATACGCAGTATTTT
NA	NA	TRBJ1-4	TRBV2	CASSEAGKGLGKLFF	TGTGCCAGCAGTGAAGCCGGCAAAGGACTAGGAAAACTGTTTTTT
NA	NA	TRBJ1-2	TRBV6-1	CASSNREPYGYTF	TGTGCCAGCAGTAACAGGGAGCCCTATGGCTACACCTTC
TRBD1	NA	TRBJ2-4	TRBV18	CASSLGGNNIQYF	TGTGCCAGCTCGTTAGGGGGCAACAACATTCAGTACTTC